The 32 T cell receptor beta chains listed next were all sequenced from one sample in a study of blood T cell repertoires in COVID-19 (dated by TCRdb to the early 2020s). The library was obtained by the immunoSEQ multiplex PCR assay. This is the immuneACCESS table as TCRdb keeps it, with only in-frame sequences that have V and J called. A part of the clones is gone; compared with another copy, unresolved V genes explain less than half, and the rest is unexplained. For this sample there are 250,000 to 350,000 clones; over 75% appear just once. The ten largest clones add up to around 1.1% of the sample. The material sequenced was PBMCs or T cells enriched from blood (not recorded which). These TCRs come from a woman aged 25 to 39 who had recovered from COVID-19.

This clone was observed once. This chain links TRBV24-1 with TRBJ2-5, with TRBD2 as a possible D gene (6 bases). Looked up from germline, CDR1 is KGHDR and CDR2 is SFDVKD. The CDR3 is 12 amino acids. CDR3 loop: CDNNGRRETQYF. As DNA, the CDR3 is TGTGATAATAACGGGAGACGGGAGACCCAGTACTTC.

This chain uses TRBV12-5 with TRBJ2-2; D is unclear. Germline V gene sequence: CDR1 LGHNT, CDR2 FRNRAP. The V end was cut by 4 bases, the J end by 14 bases, with 11 bases between. This CDR3 comprises 11 residues. CDR3 residues: CASGSDEALFF. In DNA, the CDR3 is TGTGCTAGTGGTTCCGATGAGGCTCTGTTTTTT.

This chain connects TRBV27 to TRBJ2-1; tentative D call: TRBD1 (6 bases). V lost 3 bases, J lost 4 bases, and 10 bases lay in between. The CDR3 has 14 residues. The germline V gene encodes CDR1 MNHEY and CDR2 SMNVEV (reference sequence). The CDR3 here is CASSFGRGYNEQFF. The CDR3 coding sequence is TGTGCCAGCAGTTTTGGCAGGGGATACAATGAGCAGTTCTTC.

The chain links TRBV6-1 to TRBJ2-3; TRBD2 matches at 8 bases. This CDR3 has 15 amino acids. The junction had 3 bases not matched to a gene; V was cut back by 0 bases and J by 4 bases. Germline CDR1 and CDR2: MNHNS and SASEGT. Here the CDR3 reads CASSEAAGGADTQYF. CDR3 DNA: TGTGCCAGCAGTGAAGCGGCGGGAGGCGCAGATACGCAGTATTTT.

The chain uses TRBV28 and TRBJ2-1; 7 nucleotides line up with TRBD1. This CDR3 region has 16 residues. The V segment lost 7 bases and the J segment 2 bases; nucleotides outside the gene matches: 11. Germline CDR1 is MDHEN and CDR2 is SYDVKM. In DNA form, the CDR3 reads TGTGCCAGCATCCCACCTCCAGGGGGACCCTACAATGAGCAGTTCTTC. This translates into CASIPPPGGPYNEQFF.

CDR3 sequence reads: CASSPSGGSDEQYF. The CDR3 DNA reads as TGTGCCAGCAGCCCCTCCGGCGGGAGCGACGAGCAGTACTTC. The chain uses TRBV4-2 and TRBJ2-7; 7 nucleotides agree with TRBD2. Looked up from germline, CDR1 is LGHNA and CDR2 is YNFKEQ. V lost 4 bases and J lost 5; bases outside the gene matches: 8. The CDR3 covers 14 residues.

This clone was found once. The CDR3 protein is CAAGPSGNQPQHF. CDR3 nucleotide sequence: TGTGCCGCCGGTCCCTCCGGCAATCAGCCCCAGCATTTT. V usage is TRBV6-5 and J usage is TRBJ1-5; D is ambiguous. Germline CDR1 is MNHEY and CDR2 is SVGAGI. CDR3 size: 13 residues. Trimming took off 11 bases at V and 2 bases at J, with 13 bases between the two ends.

V usage is TRBV27 and J usage is TRBJ1-2; D may be TRBD1 (6 bases). Per germline, CDR1 MNHEY and CDR2 SMNVEV (reference sequence). This CDR3 is built from 14 residues. Trimming removed 6 bases at V and 3 bases at J, with 14 bases between. The CDR3 here is CASSQSSGDYGYTF. In DNA form, the CDR3 reads TGTGCCAGCAGCCAAAGCTCAGGGGACTATGGCTACACCTTC.

This CDR3 reads CASRGQVNTEAFF. In nucleotides, the CDR3 is TGTGCCAGCAGGGGACAGGTGAACACTGAAGCTTTCTTT. The chain uses TRBV2 and TRBJ1-1; 8 bases line up with TRBD1. CDR1 is SNHLY, CDR2 FYNNEI, per germline. This CDR3 comprises 13 residues. V was clipped by 6 bases and J by 0 bases; unmatched bases: 0.

V gene TRBV7-2 combines with J gene TRBJ1-6; possibly TRBD1 for D (6 bases). The ends were cut back, 2 bases at V and 7 bases at J, with 12 bases in the middle. CDR1 is SGHTA and CDR2 is FQGNSA in the germline V gene. The CDR3 extends over 15 amino acids. The CDR3 protein is CASSLQGITNSPLHF. CDR3 bases: TGTGCCAGCAGCTTACAGGGGATAACGAATTCACCCCTCCACTTT.

The chain couples TRBV6-5 to TRBJ1-2, with a possible D match to TRBD1 (5 bases). The germline gives CDR1 MNHEY, CDR2 SVGAGI. The CDR3 extends over 14 amino acids. Trimming took 7 bases from V and 7 from J, leaving 19 bases between them. The CDR3 sequence: CASIPRGLRVGYTF. DNA for the CDR3: TGTGCCAGCATCCCCCGCGGCCTCAGGGTTGGCTACACCTTC.

This clone was counted once. The CDR3 here is CASSPPRTSGRWETQYF. DNA for the CDR3: TGTGCCAGCAGCCCCCCCCGGACTAGCGGGAGATGGGAGACCCAGTACTTC. The J gene is TRBJ2-5, the V gene TRBV3-1 (or the pseudogene TRBV3-2), with 13 bases identical to TRBD2. Germline V CDR1 and CDR2: LGHDT, YNNKEL (reference sequence). J lost 5 bases, V lost 4 bases, and 10 bases had no gene match. The CDR3 is 17 residues long.

V is TRBV28 and J is TRBJ1-4, with 7 nucleotides matching TRBD1. The CDR3 has 14 residues. V shed 3 bases and J 7 bases; nucleotides not matched to a gene: 5. CDR1 and CDR2 from the germline V gene are MDHEN and SYDVKM. In nucleotides, the CDR3 is TGTGCCAGCAGTTTTGAGGGGGCAGTTGAAAAACTGTTTTTT. Encoded protein: CASSFEGAVEKLFF.

The chain links TRBV18 to TRBJ1-5, with D maybe TRBD1 (6 bases). The germline V gene has CDR1 KGHSH and CDR2 LQKENI. CDR3 length equals 16 residues. Trimming pared 3 bases from V and 6 bases from J, leaving 18 bases between. The CDR3 nucleotides read TGTGCCAGCTCACCTTCATCGGGACACAAGATTCAGCCCCAGCATTTT. This translates into CASSPSSGHKIQPQHF.

This chain uses TRBV28 with TRBJ1-5; D is unclear. Deletions cut 8 bases from V and 0 bases from J, with 14 bases between. The V gene's germline CDR1 is MDHEN and CDR2 SYDVKM. The CDR3 runs to 15 residues. This CDR3 reads CASRSTSISNQPQHF. As DNA, the CDR3 is TGTGCCAGCCGGAGCACCTCTATTAGCAATCAGCCCCAGCATTTT.

This sequence joins TRBV24-1 and TRBJ2-1, with 11 bases identical to TRBD2. This CDR3 comprises 17 residues. Looked up from germline, CDR1 is KGHDR and CDR2 is SFDVKD. Trimming cost V 5 bases and J 4 bases; bases outside gene matches: 9. The CDR3 region has the DNA TGTGCCACCAGTGGTCCTTCCGGGACTAGCGGTTACAATGAGCAGTTCTTC. Amino acids: CATSGPSGTSGYNEQFF.

CDR3 loop: CASSFGGGNTEAFF. CDR3 sequence (DNA): TGTGCCAGCAGTTTCGGGGGGGGAAACACTGAAGCTTTCTTT. The genes are TRBV27 and TRBJ1-1; D is possibly TRBD1 (5 bases). CDR1 and CDR2 from the germline V gene are MNHEY and SMNVEV (reference sequence). V lost 3 bases and J lost 2, with 10 bases in between. The CDR3 covers 14 residues.

The chain combines TRBV7-2 with TRBJ2-1; D is unclear. Germline V gives CDR1 SGHTA, CDR2 FQGNSA. This CDR3 region has 15 residues. V dropped 3 bases and J dropped 5 bases, with 14 bases sitting between them. The CDR3 region is CASSFFGILNNEQFF. CDR3 in DNA: TGTGCCAGCAGCTTTTTCGGTATACTGAACAATGAGCAGTTCTTC.

The chain couples TRBV30 to TRBJ2-7; 8 nucleotides match TRBD1. The length of the CDR3 is 14 residues. Per germline, CDR1 GTSNPN and CDR2 SVGIG (reference sequence). Trimming took 2 bases from V and 4 from J; bases not matched to a gene: 7. CDR3: CAWSFGQGLYEQYF. CDR3 bases: TGTGCCTGGAGTTTCGGACAGGGATTATACGAGCAGTACTTC.

This clone was observed a handful of times. This sequence joins TRBV19 and TRBJ1-2, with D unresolved. Trimming cost V 3 bases and J 1 base, with 6 bases left between them. The length of the CDR3 is 13 residues. CDR1 and CDR2 from the germline V gene are LNHDA and SQIVND (reference sequence). CDR3 nucleotide sequence: TGTGCCAGTAGTATCGAGGGTAACTATGGCTACACCTTC. Protein product: CASSIEGNYGYTF.

This rearrangement joins TRBV28 to TRBJ1-4; the D gene is possibly TRBD1 (6 bases). Per the germline V gene, CDR1 is MDHEN and CDR2 is SYDVKM. The CDR3 has 14 residues. V lost 6 bases and J lost 7, with 15 bases in between. The CDR3 here is CASSQGRGSEKLFF. In nucleotides, the CDR3 is TGTGCCAGCAGCCAGGGCAGGGGTTCTGAAAAACTGTTTTTT. Drawing the rest from reference TRBV28 and TRBJ1-4, the complete variable domain is DVKVTQSSRYLVKRTGEKVFLECVQDMDHENMFWYRQDPGLGLRLIYFSYDVKMKEKGDIPEGYSVSREKKERFSLILESASTNQTSMYLCASSQGRGSEKLFFGSGTQLSVL.

This clone was counted only a few times. The chain couples TRBV18 to TRBJ2-1; no clear D. The germline V gene has CDR1 KGHSH and CDR2 LQKENI. V lost 0 bases to trimming and J lost 9 bases, with 15 bases between them. The CDR3 has 15 amino acids. The CDR3 DNA reads as TGTGCCAGCTCACCACCGGCTCAGTTCTGGCCTGAGCAGTTCTTC. Translation: CASSPPAQFWPEQFF. Using reference TRBV18 and TRBJ2-1 for the parts outside the CDR3, the full variable domain is NAGVMQNPRHLVRRRGQEARLRCSPMKGHSHVYWYRQLPEEGLKFMVYLQKENIIDESGMPKERFSAEFPKEGPSILRIQQVVRGDSAAYFCASSPPAQFWPEQFFGPGTRLTVL.

V and J are TRBV10-1 and TRBJ1-3; D might be TRBD1 (5 bases). CDR3 length equals 17 residues. Trimming pared 4 bases from V and 0 bases from J, leaving 16 bases between. Per germline, CDR1 WNHNN and CDR2 SYGVQD (reference sequence). CDR3 coding DNA: TGCGCCAGCAGTGCCCGATGGGGCTCTAGCTCTGGAAACACCATATATTTT. It yields the protein CASSARWGSSSGNTIYF.

The V and J genes are TRBV29-1 and TRBJ1-1; D perhaps matches TRBD1 (5 bases). Trimming shortened V by 7 bases and J by 1 base, and 16 bases separated the two germline ends. CDR1 is SQVTM, CDR2 ANQGSEA, per germline. The CDR3 contains 14 residues. Here the CDR3 reads CSACLGQTNTEAFF. The CDR3 nucleotides are TGCAGCGCGTGCCTGGGGCAGACGAACACTGAAGCTTTCTTT.

The genes are TRBV28 and TRBJ2-7; weak D call: TRBD2 (5 bases). V was trimmed by 6 bases and J by 6 bases, leaving 9 bases between them. CDR3 length: 11 amino acids. The germline gives CDR1 MDHEN, CDR2 SYDVKM. This CDR3 is CASRGSGEQYF. Here the CDR3 DNA reads TGTGCCAGCAGGGGAAGCGGCGAGCAGTACTTC.

The chain recombines TRBV6-5 with TRBJ1-2; D possibly corresponds to TRBD1 (5 bases). Trimming stripped 6 bases from V and 2 bases from J, with 16 bases between. From germline, CDR1 is MNHEY and CDR2 SVGAGI. This CDR3 has 15 amino acids. The CDR3 DNA follows: TGTGCCAGCAGGGGGCTTCGGGGGGTCAACTATGGCTACACCTTC. This translates into CASRGLRGVNYGYTF.

The chain uses TRBV7-9 and TRBJ1-2; 8 nucleotides match TRBD1. The germline gives CDR1 SEHNR, CDR2 FQNEAQ (reference sequence). The CDR3 extends over 14 amino acids. With V trimmed by 1 base and J by 8 bases, 6 bases remained unmatched. CDR3 sequence: CASSLVAGGEGYTF. Written as DNA, the CDR3 is TGTGCCAGCAGCTTAGTCGCAGGGGGCGAAGGCTACACCTTC.

The chain uses TRBV19 and TRBJ1-5, with D possibly matching TRBD1 (5 bases). This CDR3 spans 13 amino acids. Germline V CDR1 and CDR2: LNHDA, SQIVND (reference sequence). V was clipped by 7 bases and J by 9 bases, with 16 bases between them. The CDR3 loop reads CASTRTVGGPQHF. CDR3 bases: TGTGCCAGTACCCGGACGGTGGGGGGGCCCCAGCATTTT.

The rearrangement uses TRBV20-1 and TRBJ2-3, with 7 bases aligning to TRBD2. The CDR3 is 14 amino acids. The junction had 9 bases not matched to a gene; V was cut back by 3 bases and J by 6 bases. Germline V gives CDR1 DFQATT, CDR2 SNEGSKA (reference sequence). The CDR3 DNA reads TGCAGTGCTAGTGGTGAGAGGGAGGGGGATACGCAGTATTTT. Translation gives CSASGEREGDTQYF.

The genes are TRBV2 and TRBJ1-2, with 8 bases aligning to TRBD1. The CDR3 runs 13 residues. Trimming at V came to 6 bases and at J to 8 bases, leaving 8 bases not matched to a gene. Germline assignment: CDR1 SNHLY and CDR2 FYNNEI. The CDR3 spells CASRADRGGGYTF. CDR3 nucleotide sequence: TGTGCCAGCAGGGCTGACAGGGGAGGCGGCTACACCTTC.

The rearrangement uses TRBV6-5 and TRBJ1-5, with D possibly being TRBD1 (6 bases). V was shortened by 6 bases and J by 1 base, with 10 bases between the two germline ends. CDR3 size: 14 residues. From germline, CDR1 is MNHEY and CDR2 SVGAGI. CDR3 sequence (DNA): TGTGCCAGCAGCCCCACAGGGAGCAATCAGCCCCAGCATTTT. Residues: CASSPTGSNQPQHF.

This clone occurred once. The V gene is TRBV7-9, the J gene TRBJ2-7, with D unresolved. Germline V CDR1 and CDR2: SEHNR, FQNEAQ (reference sequence). The CDR3 has 15 residues. Trimming removed 3 bases from V and 2 bases from J, with 14 bases in between. Here the CDR3 DNA reads TGTGCCAGCAGCTTGGGTCGAGCAGGCCCCTACGAGCAGTACTTC. Protein sequence: CASSLGRAGPYEQYF.